The rows below give T cell receptor beta chains drawn from one sample of a study of monozygotic twins with inflammatory bowel disease. Following a re-call of the 5' RACE reads, TCRdb has one entry per CDR3 protein and lacks DNA. This sample's table reports a few hundred thousand distinct CDR3 sequences. Input material: blood. The receptor set was obtained from a human donor with ulcerative colitis or Crohn's disease, or a healthy co-twin of an affected twin (not recorded which). Both conserved end residues are part of each CDR3. The order of the fields is J gene, V gene, CDR3 protein.

>TRBJ2-7|TRBV24-1
CATSDNRAEREYF
>TRBJ1-2|TRBV27
CASSLSGGGSYGYTF
>TRBJ2-3|TRBV18
CASSPIPDRVRTDTQYF
>TRBJ1-1|TRBV19
CASSTPRGFYTEAFF
>TRBJ2-7|TRBV27
CASNPGQGVAVQYF
>TRBJ2-3|TRBV4-2
CASSQVSGRGTDTQYF
>TRBJ1-6|TRBV7-9
CASADGRENSPLHF
>TRBJ1-2|TRBV5-1
CASSPWGGSGYGYTF
>TRBJ2-6|TRBV5-1
CASSMITGSGANVLTF
>TRBJ2-1|TRBV20-1
CSASNGDFYNEQFF
>TRBJ1-6|TRBV4-2
CASNQGEGNSYNSPLHF
>TRBJ2-1|TRBV10-3
CAISDPTWQQGTGSYNEQFF
>TRBJ2-3|TRBV3-1
CASSQGGPDTQYF
>TRBJ1-6|TRBV12-3/TRBV12-4
CASSSTGDNSPLHF